Listed below are T cell receptor beta chains from one sample, sequenced in a study of T-cell memory formation after mild COVID-19. TCRdb re-called the 5' RACE reads through MiXCR, storing one row per CDR3 protein. This sample has roughly 410,000 distinct CDR3 sequences, with roughly 24% found just once. Sequences were obtained from PBMCs or a T cell subset sorted from them (not recorded which). The origin of the receptors is an adult woman who had mild COVID-19 (a few samples of this study predate the infection). Cell type and time point are not known. The CDR3 runs from the conserved cysteine through the conserved F or W. The D gene is left open where the match is weak. The size entry is marked missing in some rows and otherwise reads once, few, many or a size class.

>TRBJ2-4|TRBV3-1|few|TRBD2
TGTGCCAGCAGCCGGGGCCGGGGGGGCAAAAACATTCAGTACTTC
CASSRGRGGKNIQYF
>TRBJ2-1|TRBV12-3/TRBV12-4|few|.
TGTGCCAGCAGTTCCGAGGATGAGCAGTTCTTC
CASSSEDEQFF
>TRBJ2-3|TRBV7-9|.|TRBD1
TGTGCCAGCAGCCAAGGACAGGGAACAGATACGCAGTATTTT
CASSQGQGTDTQYF
>TRBJ2-2|TRBV7-3|.|TRBD1
TGTGCCAGCAGCCCCGGAACAGGGGCTACCGGGGAGCTGTTTTTT
CASSPGTGATGELFF
>TRBJ1-4|TRBV11-2|few|TRBD1
TGTGCCAGCAGGGAGCGAGGGGGCCTCGGTGAAAAACTGTTTTTT
CASRERGGLGEKLFF
>TRBJ2-2|TRBV19|.|TRBD1
TGTGCCAGTAGATGGGGGACAGGGGGCTCTTCCGGGGAGCTGTTTTTT
CASRWGTGGSSGELFF
>TRBJ2-3|TRBV24-1|.|TRBD2
TGTGCCACCAGTCTAGGGACTAGCGGGAGCACAGATACGCAGTATTTT
CATSLGTSGSTDTQYF
>TRBJ1-2|TRBV6-5|once|TRBD1
TGTGCCAGTTGGACAGGGGGCGACTATGGCTACACCTTC
CASWTGGDYGYTF
>TRBJ2-3|TRBV2|few|.
TGTGCCAGCTACGTAAGCACAGATACGCAGTATTTT
CASYVSTDTQYF
>TRBJ2-1|TRBV4-2|many|.
TGTGCCAGCAGCCAAGAGAATGCGGGACAATACAATGAGCAGTTCTTC
CASSQENAGQYNEQFF
>TRBJ2-7|TRBV3-1|.|.
TGTGCCAGCAGCCAGAATTCCTACGGCGAGCAGTACTTC
CASSQNSYGEQYF
>TRBJ2-1|TRBV2|.|.
TGTGCCAGCAGTGAAGCGCAGAGCTCCTACAATGAGCAGTTCTTC
CASSEAQSSYNEQFF
>TRBJ2-3|TRBV14|few|TRBD2
TGTGCCAGCAGCCAAGAGCTCCTAGCGGGAGTTAGTTCAGATACGCAGTATTTT
CASSQELLAGVSSDTQYF
>TRBJ2-7|TRBV10-3|.|.
TGTGCCATCAGTGATGTCGGGTACGAGCAGTACTTC
CAISDVGYEQYF
>TRBJ2-5|TRBV5-1|few|.
TGCGCCAGCAGCAGGGTGACTATAGAGACCCAGTACTTC
CASSRVTIETQYF
>TRBJ2-7|TRBV19|.|.
TGTGCCAGTAGTATAGGGCAGGGGACCTACGAGCAGTACTTC
CASSIGQGTYEQYF
>TRBJ2-3|TRBV12-3/TRBV12-4|.|.
TGTGCCAGCAGTCCTAGAGAGGTGGATCTAGTTGGGGTGGGCAGTCGAGATACGCAGTATTTT
CASSPREVDLVGVGSRDTQYF
>TRBJ1-1|TRBV7-9|few|TRBD1
TGTGCCAGCAGCTTAGAGTCAGGGGGCTTTCAAGCTTTCTTT
CASSLESGGFQAFF
>TRBJ1-1|TRBV5-6|few|.
TGTGCCAGCAGCTTGCCGGAGGGGAGGGCTGAAGCTTTCTTT
CASSLPEGRAEAFF
>TRBJ2-1|TRBV7-2|many|TRBD2
TGTGCCAGCAGCTTAGGGCGGGGGACTAGGGGCTACAATGAGCAGTTCTTC
CASSLGRGTRGYNEQFF